These 3 T cell receptor beta chains originate from one sample sequenced in a study of cytomegalovirus exposure and HLA in healthy donors. This table comes from immunoSEQ multiplex PCR, and its TCRdb copy is limited to in-frame clones, with some not included. The data contain 150,000 to 200,000 clones, about 81% of them singletons. Input material: PBMCs. These TCRs come from a woman in her twenties or thirties in good health and CMV-seronegative.

The CDR3 loop is CASSRGTGLFYEQYF. The CDR3, as DNA: TGTGCCAGCAGCCGCGGGACAGGGCTATTCTACGAGCAGTACTTC. The gene calls are TRBV6-5 and TRBJ2-7; 9 bases fit TRBD1. Germline V CDR1 and CDR2: MNHEY, SVGAGI. V dropped 6 bases and J dropped 3; count of bases not matched to a gene: 9. The CDR3 runs to 15 residues.

This clone came up many times. The chain is built from TRBV2 and TRBJ2-1, with D possibly matching TRBD2 (6 bases). The CDR3 covers 17 residues. The germline V gene encodes CDR1 SNHLY and CDR2 FYNNEI. V lost 1 base and J lost 2, with 15 bases in between. DNA for the CDR3: TGTGCCAGCAGTGAAGGGAGGGCGGGGCGGACCTACAATGAGCAGTTCTTC. Translating it yields CASSEGRAGRTYNEQFF.

The V and J genes are TRBV29-1 and TRBJ2-3, with 15 bases aligning to TRBD2. The CDR3 consists of 16 residues. CDR1 and CDR2 (germline): SQVTM, ANQGSEA. The ends lost 6 bases at V and 2 bases at J; junction bases unmatched: 6. The CDR3 sequence: CSVGGLAGGPTDTQYF. CDR3 in DNA: TGCAGCGTCGGGGGACTAGCGGGGGGCCCCACAGATACGCAGTATTTT.